The clone carrying this TCR beta chain was counted once. The antigen remains undetermined. These data belong to a study of cytomegalovirus exposure and HLA in healthy donors. Study results and limitations: For cytomegalovirus status, the classifier reportedly gave diagnoses with high specificity and sensitivity. In a later analysis, TCR association rates varied by HLA locus: DRB1 most, HLA-C fewest. Presence/absence analyses took donor sequencing depth as roughly uniform.

All the people who gave samples were healthy bone marrow donors. PCR primers comprised 60 Vbeta and 13 Jbeta primers. The data were produced by immunoSEQ multiplex PCR, yet TCRdb's version contains in-frame clones alone and is incomplete. The sample has under 200,000 clones, around 80% seen once. The sequence was collected from a woman between 50 and 59 years old in good health and CMV-seropositive. Sample: PBMCs.

CDR3 in DNA: TGTGCCAGCAGTTCCGGACTAGCGGTCAATGAGCAGTTCTTC. Translation gives CASSSGLAVNEQFF. V and J are TRBV27 and TRBJ2-1, with 10 bases fitting TRBD2. This CDR3 has 14 amino acids. Trimming cost V 4 bases and J 6 bases; bases outside gene matches: 3. Germline V gene lookup returns CDR1 MNHEY and CDR2 SMNVEV (reference sequence).